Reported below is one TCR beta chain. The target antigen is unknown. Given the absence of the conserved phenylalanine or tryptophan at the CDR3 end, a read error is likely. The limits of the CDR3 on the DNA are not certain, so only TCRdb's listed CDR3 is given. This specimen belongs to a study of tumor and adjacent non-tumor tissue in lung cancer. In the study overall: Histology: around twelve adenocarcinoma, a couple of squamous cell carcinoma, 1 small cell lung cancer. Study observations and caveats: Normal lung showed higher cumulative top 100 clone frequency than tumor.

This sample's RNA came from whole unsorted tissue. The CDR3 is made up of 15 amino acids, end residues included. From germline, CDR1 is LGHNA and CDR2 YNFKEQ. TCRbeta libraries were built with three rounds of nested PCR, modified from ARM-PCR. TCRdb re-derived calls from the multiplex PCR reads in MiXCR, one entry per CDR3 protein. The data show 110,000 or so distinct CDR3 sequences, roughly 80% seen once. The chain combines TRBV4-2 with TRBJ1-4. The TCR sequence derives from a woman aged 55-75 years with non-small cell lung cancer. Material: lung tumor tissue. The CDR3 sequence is CASSQGSRAPQELFI.